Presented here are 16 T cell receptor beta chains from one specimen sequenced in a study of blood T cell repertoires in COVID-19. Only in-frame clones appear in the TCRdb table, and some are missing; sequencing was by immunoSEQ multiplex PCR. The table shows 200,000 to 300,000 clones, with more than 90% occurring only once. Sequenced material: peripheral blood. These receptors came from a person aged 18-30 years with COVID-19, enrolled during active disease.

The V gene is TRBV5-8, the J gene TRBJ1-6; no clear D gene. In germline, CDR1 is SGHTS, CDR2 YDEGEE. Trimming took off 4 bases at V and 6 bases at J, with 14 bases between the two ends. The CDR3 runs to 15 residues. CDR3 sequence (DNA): TGTGCCAGCAGCCGCTACTTAGCGCCTAATTCACCCCTCCACTTT. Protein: CASSRYLAPNSPLHF.

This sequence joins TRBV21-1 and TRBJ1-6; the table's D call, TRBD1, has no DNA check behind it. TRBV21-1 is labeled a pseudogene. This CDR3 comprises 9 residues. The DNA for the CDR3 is TGTGCCAGGGCTCTTGCCCTCCACTTT. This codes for CARALALHF.

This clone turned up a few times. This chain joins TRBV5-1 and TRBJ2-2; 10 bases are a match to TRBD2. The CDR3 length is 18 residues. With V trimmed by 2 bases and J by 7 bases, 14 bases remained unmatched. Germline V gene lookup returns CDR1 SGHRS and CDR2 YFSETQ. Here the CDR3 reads CASSLNPRSSGSNGELFF. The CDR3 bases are TGCGCCAGCAGCTTAAACCCCCGATCTAGCGGGAGCAACGGGGAGCTGTTTTTT.

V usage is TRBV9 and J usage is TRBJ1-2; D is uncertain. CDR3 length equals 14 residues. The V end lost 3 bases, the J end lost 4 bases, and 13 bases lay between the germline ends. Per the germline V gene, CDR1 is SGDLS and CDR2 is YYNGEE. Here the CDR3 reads CASSDGGSGYGYTF. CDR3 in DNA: TGTGCCAGCAGCGACGGCGGGTCAGGCTATGGCTACACCTTC.

CDR3 sequence reads: CASRAAGRPYEQYF. The CDR3 coding sequence is TGTGCCAGCAGGGCCGCGGGCCGCCCCTACGAGCAGTACTTC. This chain links TRBV5-4 with TRBJ2-7; possibly TRBD2 for D (5 bases). Germline loops: CDR1 SGHNT, CDR2 YYREEE (reference sequence). V lost 5 bases and J 2 bases, leaving 14 bases between the germline ends. This CDR3 contains 14 residues.

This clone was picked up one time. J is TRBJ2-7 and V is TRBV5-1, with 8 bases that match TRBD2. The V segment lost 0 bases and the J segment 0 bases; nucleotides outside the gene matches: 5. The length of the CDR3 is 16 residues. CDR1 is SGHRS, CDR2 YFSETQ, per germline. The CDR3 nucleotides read TGCGCCAGCAGCTTGGCGGCCGGGACTAGCTCCTACGAGCAGTACTTC. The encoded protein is CASSLAAGTSSYEQYF.

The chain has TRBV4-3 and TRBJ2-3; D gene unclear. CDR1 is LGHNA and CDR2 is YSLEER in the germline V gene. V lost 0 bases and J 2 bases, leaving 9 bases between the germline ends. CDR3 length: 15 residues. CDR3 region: CASSQEFAYTDTQYF. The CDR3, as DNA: TGCGCCAGCAGCCAAGAGTTTGCCTACACAGATACGCAGTATTTT.

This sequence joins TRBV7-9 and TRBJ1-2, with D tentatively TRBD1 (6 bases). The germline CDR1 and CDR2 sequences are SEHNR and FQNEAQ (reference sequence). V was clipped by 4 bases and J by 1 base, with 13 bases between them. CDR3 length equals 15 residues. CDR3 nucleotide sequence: TGTGCCAGCAGCTCACTAGGACAGCTTAACTATGGCTACACCTTC. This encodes CASSSLGQLNYGYTF. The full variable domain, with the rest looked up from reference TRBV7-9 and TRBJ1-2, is DTGVSQNPRHKITKRGQNVTFRCDPISEHNRLYWYRQTLGQGPEFLTYFQNEAQLEKSRLLSDRFSAERPKGSFSTLEIQRTEQGDSAMYLCASSSLGQLNYGYTFGSGTRLTVV.

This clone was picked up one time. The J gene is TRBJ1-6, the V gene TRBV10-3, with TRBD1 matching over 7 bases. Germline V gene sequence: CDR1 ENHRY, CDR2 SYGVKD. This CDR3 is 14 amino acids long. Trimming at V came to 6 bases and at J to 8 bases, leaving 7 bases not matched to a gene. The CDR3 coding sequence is TGTGCCATCAGCCTACAGGGGAAATATTCACCCCTCCACTTT. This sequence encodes CAISLQGKYSPLHF.

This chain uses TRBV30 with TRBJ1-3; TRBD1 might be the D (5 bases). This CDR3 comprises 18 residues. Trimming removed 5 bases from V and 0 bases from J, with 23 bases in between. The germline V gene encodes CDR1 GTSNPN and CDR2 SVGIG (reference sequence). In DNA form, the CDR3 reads TGTGCCTGGCTGCCACAGGCTCGCAGTAGAATCTCTGGAAACACCATATATTTT. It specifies CAWLPQARSRISGNTIYF.

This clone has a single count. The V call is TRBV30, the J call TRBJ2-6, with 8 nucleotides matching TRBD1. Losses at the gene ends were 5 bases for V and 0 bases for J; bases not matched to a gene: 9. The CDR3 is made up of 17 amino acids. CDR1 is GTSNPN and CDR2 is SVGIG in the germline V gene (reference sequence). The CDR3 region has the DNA TGTGCCTGGGACAGGGGTGTAGTAGGCTCTGGGGCCAACGTCCTGACTTTC. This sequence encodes CAWDRGVVGSGANVLTF.

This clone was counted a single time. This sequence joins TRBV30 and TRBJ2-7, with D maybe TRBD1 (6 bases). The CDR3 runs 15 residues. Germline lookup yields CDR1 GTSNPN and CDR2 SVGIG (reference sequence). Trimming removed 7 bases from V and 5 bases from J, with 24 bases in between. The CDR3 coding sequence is TGTGCCTCTCCGGGACAACTAAAGGGCTTCGACGAGCAGTACTTC. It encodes CASPGQLKGFDEQYF. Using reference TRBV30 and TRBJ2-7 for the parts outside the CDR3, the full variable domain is SQTIHQWPATLVQPVGSPLSLECTVEGTSNPNLYWYRQAAGRGLQLLFYSVGIGQISSEVPQNLSASRPQDRQFILSSKKLLLSDSGFYLCASPGQLKGFDEQYFGPGTRLTVT.

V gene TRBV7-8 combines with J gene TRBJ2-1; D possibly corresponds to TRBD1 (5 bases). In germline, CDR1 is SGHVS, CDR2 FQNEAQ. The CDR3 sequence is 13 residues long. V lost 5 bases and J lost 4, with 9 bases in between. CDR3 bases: TGTGCCAGCAGCCAACAGGCTTACAATGAGCAGTTCTTC. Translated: CASSQQAYNEQFF.

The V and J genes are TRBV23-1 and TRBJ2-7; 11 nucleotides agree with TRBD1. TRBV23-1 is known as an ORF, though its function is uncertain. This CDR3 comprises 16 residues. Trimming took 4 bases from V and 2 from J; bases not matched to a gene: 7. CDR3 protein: CASSPRDRGTPYEQYF. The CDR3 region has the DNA TGCGCCAGCAGTCCCCGGGACAGGGGGACCCCCTACGAGCAGTACTTC.

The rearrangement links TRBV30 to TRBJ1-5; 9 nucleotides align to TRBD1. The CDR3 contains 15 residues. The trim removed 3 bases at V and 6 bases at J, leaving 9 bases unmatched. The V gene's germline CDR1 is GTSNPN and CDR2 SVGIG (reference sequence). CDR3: CAWRIQGARGQPQHF. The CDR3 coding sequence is TGTGCCTGGAGGATACAGGGGGCGCGGGGTCAGCCCCAGCATTTT.

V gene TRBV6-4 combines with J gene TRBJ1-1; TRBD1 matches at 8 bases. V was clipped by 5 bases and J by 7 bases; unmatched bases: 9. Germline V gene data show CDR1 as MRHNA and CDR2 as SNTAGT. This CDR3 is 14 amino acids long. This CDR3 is CASSLTGEGGEAFF. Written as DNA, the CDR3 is TGTGCCAGCAGTTTGACAGGGGAAGGGGGTGAAGCTTTCTTT.